The 19 T cell receptor beta chains presented below share a single source sample, sequenced in a study of identical twins. One entry per CDR3 protein, called by TCRdb with MiXCR from the 5' RACE reads. The sample lists about 520,000 distinct CDR3 sequences; roughly 21% were seen once. Another study also made use of these data, one on T cells expressing NK-cell markers.

Sequenced sample: CD4+ T cells sorted from blood. These TCRs come from a woman younger than 35 in good health.

This clonotype came up many times. The gene calls are TRBV4-3 and TRBJ2-7; tentatively, D is TRBD2 (6 bases). Germline assignment: CDR1 LGHNA and CDR2 YSLEER. Between the trimmed V and J ends, which lost 3 bases and 5 bases, there was a span of 20 bases. The CDR3 has 16 amino acids. CDR3 in amino acids: CASSQTGTLFGDEQYF. CDR3 nucleotides: TGCGCCAGCAGCCAGACGGGGACTCTATTCGGAGACGAGCAGTACTTC.

In its sample, this clonotype was seen a few times. This chain links TRBV7-9 with TRBJ2-5; D perhaps matches TRBD2 (6 bases). The CDR3 loop spans 15 amino acids. V was cut by 1 base and J by 3 bases, with 12 bases left in between. Germline V gene lookup returns CDR1 SEHNR and CDR2 FQNEAQ (reference sequence). CDR3 in DNA: TGTGCCAGCAGCTTAGTCGGCGGGGCGGAAGAGACCCAGTACTTC. It specifies CASSLVGGAEETQYF.

In this sample, this clonotype turned up a few times. The chain is built from TRBV27 and TRBJ2-1; D is undetermined. CDR1 is MNHEY, CDR2 SMNVEV, per germline (reference sequence). Trimming took off 6 bases at V and 1 base at J, with 13 bases between the two ends. The CDR3 extends over 15 amino acids. In DNA form, the CDR3 reads TGTGCCAGCAGCCTAGAATCCACTTCCTACAATGAGCAGTTCTTC. This encodes CASSLESTSYNEQFF.

The rearrangement joins TRBV7-2 to TRBJ1-2; D gene uncertain. Trimming shortened V by 1 base and J by 4 bases, and 7 bases separated the two germline ends. Germline lookup yields CDR1 SGHTA and CDR2 FQGNSA. CDR3 length: 13 residues. The CDR3 protein is CASSLERSYGYTF. The CDR3 DNA reads as TGTGCCAGCAGCTTAGAGAGGTCCTATGGCTACACCTTC.

This clonotype was seen a few times. The chain combines TRBV7-6 with TRBJ1-5; 8 bases match TRBD1. Germline CDR1 SGHVS, CDR2 FNYEAQ. The CDR3 contains 16 residues. V trimming: 5 bases; J trimming: 3 bases; junction bases outside the gene matches: 9. The CDR3 nucleotides are TGTGCCAGCAGCCGAACAGGGGGACTTCTCAATCAGCCCCAGCATTTT. Translation: CASSRTGGLLNQPQHF.

This chain joins TRBV10-3 and TRBJ2-1; possibly TRBD2 for D (6 bases). V lost 5 bases to trimming and J lost 8 bases, with 13 bases between them. The CDR3 totals 13 residues. From germline, CDR1 is ENHRY and CDR2 SYGVKD. The CDR3 region has the DNA TGTGCCATCAGTATTACTAGGGAGGATGAGCAGTTCTTC. Protein product: CAISITREDEQFF.

In this sample, this clonotype turned up a few times. V gene TRBV2 combines with J gene TRBJ2-3; tentatively, D is TRBD2 (5 bases). This CDR3 is built from 11 residues. Trimming stripped 8 bases from V and 9 bases from J, with 12 bases between. The germline CDR1 and CDR2 sequences are SNHLY and FYNNEI. This chain's CDR3 is CASRSGSTQYF. In DNA form, the CDR3 reads TGTGCCAGCCGGTCGGGGAGCACGCAGTATTTT.

The CDR3 DNA reads TGTGCCAGCAGCAACACTCTAGCGGCGAACAATGAGCAGTTCTTC. Translating gives CASSNTLAANNEQFF. The chain uses TRBV11-2 and TRBJ2-1; 7 positions match TRBD2. This CDR3 has 15 amino acids. Germline CDR1 reads SGHAT; CDR2 reads FQNNGV. The ends lost 5 bases at V and 5 bases at J; junction bases unmatched: 9.

V is TRBV20-1 and J is TRBJ2-1; TRBD2 might be the D (7 bases). This CDR3 has 17 residues. Germline V gene sequence: CDR1 DFQATT, CDR2 SNEGSKA (reference sequence). Trimming took 1 base from V and 6 from J, leaving 22 bases between them. This chain's CDR3 is CSARVPSGGSFSNEQFF. The DNA for the CDR3 is TGCAGTGCTAGAGTTCCGTCGGGGGGCTCGTTTAGCAATGAGCAGTTCTTC.

This rearrangement joins TRBV5-1 to TRBJ2-1; the match to TRBD2 covers 9 bases. Germline CDR1 SGHRS, CDR2 YFSETQ. Trimming removed 5 bases from V and 1 base from J; junction bases left unmatched: 4. The CDR3 is 15 amino acids. CDR3 nucleotide sequence: TGCGCCAGCAGTGGGGGACTAGCTTCCTACAATGAGCAGTTCTTC. As protein: CASSGGLASYNEQFF.

The chain has TRBV30 and TRBJ1-3; the D is unclear. The CDR3 covers 12 residues. The V gene's germline CDR1 is GTSNPN and CDR2 SVGIG (reference sequence). The germline V and J ends were trimmed by 1 base and 8 bases, with 9 bases remaining between them. The CDR3: CAWSAVVDTIYF. The CDR3 DNA sequence: TGTGCCTGGAGTGCCGTCGTAGACACCATATATTTT.

This clonotype was counted a few times. CDR3 amino acids: CSARDRAREQYF. CDR3 sequence (DNA): TGCAGTGCTAGAGATAGAGCGCGCGAGCAGTACTTC. The genes are TRBV20-1 and TRBJ2-7; the D is unclear. The CDR3 is 12 amino acids. Germline CDR1 and CDR2: DFQATT and SNEGSKA (reference sequence). V lost 0 bases to trimming and J lost 6 bases, with 9 bases between them.

The chain couples TRBV10-1 to TRBJ2-2; D unclear. The CDR3 extends over 13 amino acids. V was trimmed by 4 bases and J by 4 bases, leaving 7 bases between them. Germline lookup yields CDR1 WNHNN and CDR2 SYGVQD (reference sequence). The CDR3 DNA is TGCGCCAGCAGTGCAGGCTCCACCGGGGAGCTGTTTTTT. It codes for CASSAGSTGELFF.

This chain connects TRBV20-1 to TRBJ2-7; the match to TRBD2 covers 10 bases. CDR3 length: 13 amino acids. Unmatched junction bases numbered 7, after V lost 6 bases and J lost 5 bases. The V gene's germline CDR1 is DFQATT and CDR2 SNEGSKA (reference sequence). As DNA, the CDR3 is TGCAGTGCGACCCTAGCGGGAGCCCACGAGCAGTACTTC. Translating gives CSATLAGAHEQYF.

The chain carries TRBV12-3 or TRBV12-4 and TRBJ1-4; tentative D call: TRBD1 (5 bases). CDR3 size: 16 residues. Trimming took 6 bases from V and 6 from J, leaving 20 bases between them. The CDR3 nucleotides read TGTGCCAGCAGCCCCGGGCTTCGGGGGTGGCATGAAAAACTGTTTTTT. This codes for CASSPGLRGWHEKLFF.

This clonotype showed up just a few times. The gene calls are TRBV10-3 and TRBJ2-2; D gene uncertain. CDR3 length equals 16 residues. The V and J ends lost 4 bases and 0 bases respectively, with 12 bases between them. The V gene's germline CDR1 is ENHRY and CDR2 SYGVKD. Here the CDR3 reads CAISGSLAPNTGELFF. The CDR3 DNA follows: TGTGCCATCAGTGGGTCGCTGGCACCGAACACCGGGGAGCTGTTTTTT.

This chain links TRBV25-1 with TRBJ2-5, with D possibly called TRBD1 or TRBD2 (5 bases each). CDR1 is MGHDK, CDR2 SYGVNS, per germline. V was cut by 2 bases and J by 2 bases, with 12 bases left in between. The CDR3 runs 15 residues. CDR3: CASSENGANQETQYF. As DNA, the CDR3 is TGTGCCAGCAGTGAAAACGGGGCGAATCAAGAGACCCAGTACTTC.

The chain combines TRBV5-1 with TRBJ2-1; 9 positions agree with TRBD1. CDR3 length equals 20 residues. Trimming removed 5 bases from V and 8 bases from J; junction bases left unmatched: 26. Germline loops: CDR1 SGHRS, CDR2 YFSETQ. The CDR3 region is CASRDRGGLAPLQQKHEQFF. Here the CDR3 DNA reads TGCGCCAGCAGGGACAGGGGTGGGCTAGCGCCACTCCAGCAGAAGCATGAGCAGTTCTTC.

The chain combines TRBV27 with TRBJ2-1; D is ambiguous. Germline assignment: CDR1 MNHEY and CDR2 SMNVEV (reference sequence). The germline V and J ends were trimmed by 0 bases and 14 bases, with 14 bases remaining between them. The CDR3 has 13 residues. CDR3 sequence reads: CASSLSIIALKFF. CDR3 nucleotide sequence: TGTGCCAGCAGTTTATCTATTATCGCGCTAAAGTTCTTC.